This T cell receptor (beta chain) was obtained from a study of human T cells and chemical hapten exposure. At least ten counts were recorded for this clonotype. Time point noted: patch test 2, 6 weeks after DPC sensitization. Indicated treatment: therapeutic diphenylcyclopropenone sensitization with weekly scalp DPC. Germline V gene data show CDR1 as MDHEN and CDR2 as SYDVKM. V was clipped by 1 base and J by 4 bases, with 0 bases between them. The CDR3 has 11 amino acids. TCRdb re-called the RACE reads through MiXCR, storing one row per CDR3 protein. The sample includes tens of thousands of distinct CDR3 sequences, about 10% of them seen just once.

This receptor was identified in a woman in her 30s with alopecia areata. Some clones in this sample may be carry-over from other donors' samples. Source: whole blood, taken in connection with sensitization to the hapten diphenylcyclopropenone (DPC). The chain has TRBV28 and TRBJ2-3, with no clear D. CDR3 loop: CASSLSDTQYF. The CDR3 DNA reads as TGTGCCAGCAGTTTATCAGATACGCAGTATTTT.